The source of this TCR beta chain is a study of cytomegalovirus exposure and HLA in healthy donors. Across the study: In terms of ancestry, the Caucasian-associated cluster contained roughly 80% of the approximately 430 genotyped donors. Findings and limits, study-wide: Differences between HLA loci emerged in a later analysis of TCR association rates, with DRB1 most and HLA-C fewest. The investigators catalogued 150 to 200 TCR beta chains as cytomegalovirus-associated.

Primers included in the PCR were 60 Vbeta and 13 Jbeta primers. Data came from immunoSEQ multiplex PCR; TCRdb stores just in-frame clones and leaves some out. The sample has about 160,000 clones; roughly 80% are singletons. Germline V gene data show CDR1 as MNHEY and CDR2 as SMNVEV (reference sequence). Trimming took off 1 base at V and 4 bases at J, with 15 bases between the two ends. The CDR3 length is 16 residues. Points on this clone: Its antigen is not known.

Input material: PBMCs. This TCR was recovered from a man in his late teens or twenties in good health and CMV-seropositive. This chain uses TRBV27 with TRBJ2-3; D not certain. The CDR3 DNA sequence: TGTGCCAGCAGTTTATTTCGTATTAGGAGTTCAGATACGCAGTATTTT. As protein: CASSLFRIRSSDTQYF.